What follows are 12 T cell receptor beta chains derived from one specimen sequenced in a study of cytomegalovirus exposure and HLA in healthy donors. With 60 Vbeta and 13 Jbeta primers, the PCR was carried out. Sequencing used immunoSEQ multiplex PCR; TCRdb keeps in-frame clones, though not all of them. The table has 180,000 or so clones, roughly 85% seen once. Specimen: PBMCs. These TCRs come from a man in his forties in good health and CMV-seropositive.

This sequence joins TRBV6-6 and TRBJ2-1; 12 nucleotides align to TRBD1. This CDR3 contains 15 residues. With V trimmed by 6 bases and J by 7 bases, 7 bases remained unmatched. From germline, CDR1 is MNHNY and CDR2 SVGAGI (reference sequence). The CDR3 loop reads CASSNRDRGQNEQFF. The CDR3 nucleotides are TGTGCCAGCAGCAACCGGGACAGGGGGCAAAATGAGCAGTTCTTC.

The chain has TRBV5-1 and TRBJ2-2; possibly TRBD1 for D (7 bases). CDR1 SGHRS and CDR2 YFSETQ come from the germline V gene. Between the trimmed V and J ends, which lost 1 base and 4 bases, there was a span of 17 bases. The CDR3 consists of 17 residues. The CDR3 is CASSLRRGRDSTGELFF. The DNA of the CDR3 is TGCGCCAGCAGCTTGCGCCGCGGGCGGGACAGCACCGGGGAGCTGTTTTTT. Full variable domain (missing parts from reference TRBV5-1 and TRBJ2-2): KAGVTQTPRYLIKTRGQQVTLSCSPISGHRSVSWYQQTPGQGLQFLFEYFSETQRNKGNFPGRFSGRQFSNSRSEMNVSTLELGDSALYLCASSLRRGRDSTGELFFGEGSRLTVL.

This CDR3 reads CASSSRVSPLHF. The CDR3 nucleotides are TGTGCCAGCAGTTCCAGGGTATCACCCCTCCACTTT. V usage is TRBV6-5 and J usage is TRBJ1-6; perhaps TRBD1 as D (5 bases). This CDR3 has 12 residues. Looked up from germline, CDR1 is MNHEY and CDR2 is SVGAGI. The ends were cut back, 4 bases at V and 10 bases at J, with 8 bases in the middle.

The chain combines TRBV5-1 with TRBJ2-7; D is undetermined. Trimming took off 5 bases at V and 6 bases at J, with 15 bases between the two ends. Germline CDR1 reads SGHRS; CDR2 reads YFSETQ. This CDR3 is 13 amino acids long. CDR3: CASRETTIGEQYF. The CDR3 nucleotides read TGCGCCAGCAGGGAGACCACTATCGGCGAGCAGTACTTC.

The V and J genes are TRBV10-1 and TRBJ2-3; TRBD2 aligns across 9 bases. Germline CDR1 reads WNHNN; CDR2 reads SYGVQD (reference sequence). The CDR3 totals 18 residues. The ends lost 2 bases at V and 5 bases at J; junction bases unmatched: 14. The CDR3 here is CASSEPGVAGGPGDTQYF. The CDR3 DNA is TGCGCCAGCAGTGAGCCAGGGGTTGCGGGAGGGCCGGGAGATACGCAGTATTTT.

The V and J genes are TRBV2 and TRBJ2-1; 11 bases map to TRBD2. V gave up 9 bases and J gave up 4 bases; unmatched junction bases: 5. CDR3 length: 14 residues. Germline-derived CDR1 and CDR2 are SNHLY and FYNNEI. In DNA, the CDR3 is TGTGCCAGTACTTCTAGCGGGAGGTACAATGAGCAGTTCTTC. Amino acid sequence: CASTSSGRYNEQFF. The complete variable domain, with remaining parts taken from reference TRBV2 and TRBJ2-1, reads EPEVTQTPSHQVTQMGQEVILRCVPISNHLYFYWYRQILGQKVEFLVSFYNNEISEKSEIFDDQFSVERPDGSNFTLKIRSTKLEDSAMYFCASTSSGRYNEQFFGPGTRLTVL.

This chain connects TRBV19 to TRBJ2-7; the match to TRBD1 covers 11 bases. The junction had 6 bases not matched to a gene; V was cut back by 5 bases and J by 3 bases. The germline V gene encodes CDR1 LNHDA and CDR2 SQIVND (reference sequence). The CDR3 has 15 residues. In nucleotides, the CDR3 is TGTGCCAGTAGTGCCCTCGGGACAGGGGGCTACGAGCAGTACTTC. Protein: CASSALGTGGYEQYF.

The chain links TRBV19 to TRBJ2-7; D is undetermined. This CDR3 has 11 residues. Trimming took off 4 bases at V and 6 bases at J, with 7 bases between the two ends. Germline CDR1 LNHDA, CDR2 SQIVND (reference sequence). DNA for the CDR3: TGTGCCAGTAGTACCCCCCGCGAGCAGTACTTC. The encoded protein is CASSTPREQYF. Using reference TRBV19 and TRBJ2-7 for the parts outside the CDR3, the full variable domain is DGGITQSPKYLFRKEGQNVTLSCEQNLNHDAMYWYRQDPGQGLRLIYYSQIVNDFQKGDIAEGYSVSREKKESFPLTVTSAQKNPTAFYLCASSTPREQYFGPGTRLTVT.

The chain combines TRBV6-1 with TRBJ2-4; maybe TRBD1 (7 bases). With 5 bases removed from V and 12 bases from J, the gap between germline ends came to 14 bases. Germline V gene data show CDR1 as MNHNS and CDR2 as SASEGT. This CDR3 region has 12 residues. CDR3 amino acids: CASSNQGGDQYF. The CDR3 coding sequence is TGTGCCAGCAGTAATCAGGGGGGTGATCAGTACTTC.

This chain joins TRBV29-1 and TRBJ2-3, with a possible D match to TRBD2 (7 bases). Trimming removed 6 bases from V and 0 bases from J, with 10 bases in between. Germline V CDR1 and CDR2: SQVTM, ANQGSEA. The CDR3 length is 13 residues. The CDR3 is CSVRGGSTDTQYF. The DNA for the CDR3 is TGCAGCGTAAGGGGGGGGAGCACAGATACGCAGTATTTT.

A single count supports this clone. V gene TRBV6-6 combines with J gene TRBJ2-1; D is perhaps TRBD1 (6 bases). This CDR3 is built from 14 residues. The germline gives CDR1 MNHNY, CDR2 SVGAGI (reference sequence). V shed 5 bases and J shed 8 bases, with 16 bases lying between them. The CDR3, as DNA: TGTGCCAGCAGTGGAACAGGGTACTCTTATGAGCAGTTCTTC. It specifies CASSGTGYSYEQFF.

The gene calls are TRBV9 and TRBJ2-7; 7 bases align to TRBD2. Germline V CDR1 and CDR2: SGDLS, YYNGEE. V dropped 2 bases and J dropped 0; count of bases not matched to a gene: 2. The CDR3 has 14 residues. The chain's CDR3 is CASSVSSGSYEQYF. CDR3 nucleotides: TGTGCCAGCAGCGTCTCTAGCGGCTCCTACGAGCAGTACTTC.